The 32 T cell receptor beta chains given below trace back to one sample, sequenced in a study of cytotoxic CD8 clonotypes in ibrutinib-treated CLL. TCRdb's copy holds only in-frame clones and misses some; the assay was immunoSEQ multiplex PCR. The sample includes about 270,000 clones, about 72% seen only once; the top ten take approximately 5.1%. The sequencing here drew on PBMCs, taken at disease progression, from a patient treated with ibrutinib. Receptors originate from a human donor with chronic lymphocytic leukemia.

This chain links TRBV6-5 with TRBJ2-1; TRBD2 matches at 11 bases. The length of the CDR3 is 16 residues. CDR1 and CDR2 (germline): MNHEY, SVGAGI. V shed 0 bases and J 3 bases; nucleotides not matched to a gene: 1. CDR3 bases: TGTGCCAGCAGTTACTCCCTAGCGGGGGGCTACAATGAGCAGTTCTTC. Protein: CASSYSLAGGYNEQFF.

The rearrangement links TRBV19 to TRBJ1-1; perhaps TRBD1 as D (5 bases). Deletions cut 3 bases from V and 1 base from J, with 9 bases between. The CDR3 runs to 14 residues. Germline lookup yields CDR1 LNHDA and CDR2 SQIVND (reference sequence). The CDR3 loop is CASSIRGPNTEAFF. DNA of the CDR3: TGTGCCAGTAGTATTAGGGGCCCGAACACTGAAGCTTTCTTT.

The chain uses TRBV14 and TRBJ1-2; D not resolved. Germline V gives CDR1 SGHDN, CDR2 FVKESK. The CDR3 contains 12 residues. V was trimmed by 2 bases and J by 8 bases, leaving 9 bases between them. As DNA, the CDR3 is TGTGCCAGCAGCCAACTTGACCGGGGCTACACCTTC. It encodes CASSQLDRGYTF.

The table lists this clone with a count of one. The gene calls are TRBV5-1 and TRBJ1-2, with TRBD1 matching 10 bases. Unmatched junction bases numbered 11, after V lost 5 bases and J lost 4 bases. CDR1 and CDR2 (germline): SGHRS, YFSETQ. The CDR3 runs 16 residues. The CDR3 region has the DNA TGCGCCAGCAGTCGAGCCGGGACAGGGGTCCTCTATGGCTACACCTTC. Its protein product is CASSRAGTGVLYGYTF.

The V and J genes are TRBV7-9 and TRBJ2-1; TRBD1 matches 8 bases. After removal of 7 bases from V and 3 bases from J, the junction contained 8 bases not matched to a gene. Germline V lookup: CDR1 SEHNR, CDR2 FQNEAQ (reference sequence). This CDR3 spans 15 amino acids. DNA for the CDR3: TGTGCCAGCACCCATCCCGGGACAGGCTACAATGAGCAGTTCTTC. It is translated as CASTHPGTGYNEQFF.

A note on this clone: The junction differs from germline at one of its ends, possibly a read error. The genes are TRBV4-1 and TRBJ2-3, with D possibly being TRBD2 (6 bases). The CDR3 is 16 amino acids. Germline values: CDR1 MGHRA, CDR2 YSYEKL. As DNA, the CDR3 is TGCGCCAGCCGGTTCAGCGGGCGAGGCAACACAAATACGCAGTATTTT. Translated: CASRFSGRGNTNTQYF.

The V call is TRBV6-5, the J call TRBJ1-5, with D uncertain. Trimming pared 2 bases from V and 2 bases from J, leaving 7 bases between. From germline, CDR1 is MNHEY and CDR2 SVGAGI. The length of the CDR3 is 14 residues. CDR3 sequence: CASSYREGNQPQHF. DNA of the CDR3: TGTGCCAGCAGTTACAGGGAGGGCAATCAGCCCCAGCATTTT.

This clone has only a few counts. The chain links TRBV6-5 to TRBJ2-6; D is undetermined. The CDR3 has 15 residues. The ends were cut back, 1 base at V and 4 bases at J, with 8 bases in the middle. Germline V lookup: CDR1 MNHEY, CDR2 SVGAGI. CDR3 protein: CASSYLDPGANVLTF. For the CDR3, the DNA is TGTGCCAGCAGTTACTTGGATCCCGGGGCCAACGTCCTGACTTTC.

The chain uses TRBV7-2 and TRBJ2-7, with no clear D. This CDR3 is 13 amino acids long. CDR1 SGHTA and CDR2 FQGNSA come from the germline V gene. The V gene lost 4 bases and the J gene lost 12 bases, with 19 bases spanning the gap. The CDR3, as DNA: TGTGCCAGCAGCTCAAAGGGCTCAGGTACCCGGTACTTC. This codes for CASSSKGSGTRYF.

The rearrangement joins TRBV27 to TRBJ2-7; possibly TRBD2 for D (5 bases). The V and J ends lost 5 bases and 4 bases respectively, with 15 bases between them. The CDR3 has 14 amino acids. Germline-derived CDR1 and CDR2 are MNHEY and SMNVEV (reference sequence). The CDR3 DNA follows: TGTGCCAGCAGTGCGGAGGCCTGGGGTTACGAGCAGTACTTC. Translation: CASSAEAWGYEQYF.

CDR3 amino acids: CASSRQASPPQHF. The CDR3 coding sequence is TGTGCCAGCAGCCGTCAGGCCTCTCCGCCCCAGCATTTT. This chain links TRBV13 with TRBJ1-5; D remains ambiguous. In germline, CDR1 is PRHDT, CDR2 FYEKMQ (reference sequence). The CDR3 spans 13 residues. Trimming took 5 bases from V and 9 from J, leaving 14 bases between them.

V is TRBV6-1 and J is TRBJ2-5, with D unresolved. The CDR3 spans 14 residues. The V end was cut by 3 bases, the J end by 1 base, with 9 bases between. Germline V gene data show CDR1 as MNHNS and CDR2 as SASEGT. CDR3 sequence (DNA): TGTGCCAGCAGTGAGGGTGGGCTCCAAGAGACCCAGTACTTC. Amino acids: CASSEGGLQETQYF.

The chain has TRBV7-9 and TRBJ2-7; D perhaps matches TRBD2 (5 bases). Germline V gives CDR1 SEHNR, CDR2 FQNEAQ (reference sequence). The CDR3 contains 15 residues. Trimming cost V 5 bases and J 3 bases, with 17 bases left between them. DNA for the CDR3: TGTGCCAGCAGCCCCAACGACCGCGGAGGCTACGAGCAGTACTTC. Amino acids: CASSPNDRGGYEQYF.

This clone is a singleton in its sample. The chain employs TRBV19 and TRBJ2-7; 8 bases are a match to TRBD1. J lost 0 bases, V lost 7 bases, and 11 bases had no gene match. The CDR3 is made up of 16 amino acids. Germline values: CDR1 LNHDA, CDR2 SQIVND (reference sequence). CDR3: CASKPHGQGISYEQYF. DNA for the CDR3: TGTGCCAGTAAACCCCACGGACAGGGTATCTCCTACGAGCAGTACTTC.

This clone was found once. The gene calls are TRBV5-1 and TRBJ2-1; D is uncertain. The CDR3 has 12 amino acids. Per the germline V gene, CDR1 is SGHRS and CDR2 is YFSETQ. Trimming removed 0 bases at V and 3 bases at J, with 1 base between. The CDR3 here is CASSLDYNEQFF. CDR3 bases: TGCGCCAGCAGCTTGGACTACAATGAGCAGTTCTTC.

The chain employs TRBV29-1 and TRBJ2-1; the match to TRBD2 covers 11 bases. Germline loops: CDR1 SQVTM, CDR2 ANQGSEA. The CDR3 loop spans 12 amino acids. Unmatched junction bases numbered 11, after V lost 7 bases and J lost 15 bases. This CDR3 reads CSAAVSGRAWFF. The CDR3 coding sequence is TGCAGCGCCGCAGTTAGCGGGAGGGCCTGGTTCTTC.

The V and J genes are TRBV7-9 and TRBJ2-7, with a tentative D call TRBD1 (6 bases). CDR1 is SEHNR, CDR2 FQNEAQ, per germline (reference sequence). Trimming took 1 base from V and 2 from J, leaving 9 bases between them. The CDR3 is 14 amino acids. CDR3: CASSLGRGTYEQYF. Here the CDR3 DNA reads TGTGCCAGCAGCTTAGGCAGGGGCACCTACGAGCAGTACTTC.

The rearrangement uses TRBV29-1 and TRBJ2-7; no reliable D call. This CDR3 spans 8 amino acids. Germline CDR1 SQVTM, CDR2 ANQGSEA. The V end lost 4 bases, the J end lost 12 bases, and 7 bases lay between the germline ends. The CDR3 region is CSVGNGYF. Here the CDR3 DNA reads TGCAGCGTTGGAAATGGGTACTTC.

This clone showed up just once. The chain is built from TRBV7-2 and TRBJ2-7; 9 bases are a match to TRBD1. The CDR3 runs 13 residues. Trimming removed 10 bases from V and 0 bases from J; junction bases left unmatched: 4. Germline V CDR1 and CDR2: SGHTA, FQGNSA. The chain's CDR3 is CATLTGGSYEQYF. CDR3 coding DNA: TGTGCCACCTTGACAGGGGGCTCCTACGAGCAGTACTTC.

The chain couples TRBV6-5 to TRBJ2-7; 8 nucleotides match TRBD1. The CDR3 length is 14 residues. CDR1 is MNHEY, CDR2 SVGAGI, per germline. The V gene end was trimmed by 3 bases and the J gene end by 2 bases; junction bases not matched to a gene: 3. CDR3: CASSYQQGAYEQYF. CDR3 DNA sequence: TGTGCCAGCAGTTATCAACAGGGGGCCTACGAGCAGTACTTC.

The chain employs TRBV7-6 and TRBJ2-5; 9 positions agree with TRBD2. The J segment lost 0 bases and the V segment lost 1 base, leaving 6 bases of the junction unmatched. Germline CDR1 and CDR2: SGHVS and FNYEAQ. The CDR3 runs 17 residues. The CDR3 is CASSLEASGDHQETQYF. The CDR3 nucleotides are TGTGCCAGCAGCTTAGAGGCTAGCGGGGACCACCAAGAGACCCAGTACTTC. Variable domain in full (rest from reference TRBV7-6 and TRBJ2-5): GAGVSQSPRYKVTKRGQDVALRCDPISGHVSLYWYRQALGQGPEFLTYFNYEAQQDKSGLPNDRFSAERPEGSISTLTIQRTEQRDSAMYRCASSLEASGDHQETQYFGPGTRLLVL.

The chain has TRBV5-1 and TRBJ2-7; D gene uncertain. This CDR3 is 14 amino acids long. Trimming removed 0 bases at V and 2 bases at J, with 9 bases between. Germline CDR1 SGHRS, CDR2 YFSETQ. Written as DNA, the CDR3 is TGCGCCAGCAGCTTGGTACCGGCAACCTACGAGCAGTACTTC. This codes for CASSLVPATYEQYF.

J is TRBJ1-2 and V is TRBV6-5; tentative D call: TRBD1 (6 bases). The CDR3 spans 14 residues. Germline assignment: CDR1 MNHEY and CDR2 SVGAGI. Deletions cut 6 bases from V and 4 bases from J, with 15 bases between. This CDR3 is CASSKLQGIYGYTF. The CDR3 nucleotides are TGTGCCAGCAGCAAGCTTCAGGGGATCTATGGCTACACCTTC.

The chain employs TRBV2 and TRBJ1-2, with D unresolved. V was shortened by 7 bases and J by 0 bases, with 12 bases between the two germline ends. The length of the CDR3 is 14 residues. The germline V gene encodes CDR1 SNHLY and CDR2 FYNNEI. Here the CDR3 DNA reads TGTGCCAGCATCAGAGGAGGGACTAACTATGGCTACACCTTC. It specifies CASIRGGTNYGYTF.

The chain employs TRBV12-2 and TRBJ2-1; TRBD1 was called by the table and not checked on the DNA. TRBV12-2 is given as a pseudogene. The CDR3 sequence is 16 residues long. The CDR3, as DNA: TGTGCAAGTCGCTTAGCGTTCAGGGCCGCAAAAAATGAGCAGTTCTTC. It codes for CASRLAFRAAKNEQFF.

The chain has TRBV19 and TRBJ2-1; the match to TRBD2 covers 8 bases. The V gene end was trimmed by 3 bases and the J gene end by 3 bases; junction bases not matched to a gene: 10. This CDR3 is 17 amino acids long. The germline CDR1 and CDR2 sequences are LNHDA and SQIVND (reference sequence). CDR3 bases: TGTGCCAGTAGTATCCAGACTAGCGCTCCCCTCTACAATGAGCAGTTCTTC. It is translated as CASSIQTSAPLYNEQFF.

This clone appeared a single time. This chain joins TRBV6-5 and TRBJ2-5, with D possibly being TRBD2 (7 bases). This CDR3 is built from 14 residues. V shed 4 bases and J shed 5 bases, with 14 bases lying between them. Germline assignment: CDR1 MNHEY and CDR2 SVGAGI. The CDR3: CASSSGGARETQYF. The DNA for the CDR3 is TGTGCCAGCAGTTCGGGGGGCGCGAGGGAGACCCAGTACTTC.

This chain links TRBV10-3 with TRBJ1-5; 10 bases are a match to TRBD1. The germline V gene has CDR1 ENHRY and CDR2 SYGVKD. The CDR3 runs 15 residues. With 0 bases clipped from V and 11 bases from J, the junction kept 7 bases outside the gene matches. The CDR3, as DNA: TGTGCCATCAGTGAGTCGACAGGGGGCTCTAGGGCCCAGCATTTT. Translation gives CAISESTGGSRAQHF.

This clone was seen a handful of times. This chain joins TRBV6-5 and TRBJ2-7; 10 bases are a match to TRBD1. CDR1 is MNHEY and CDR2 is SVGAGI in the germline V gene. The J segment lost 3 bases and the V segment lost 0 bases, leaving 2 bases of the junction unmatched. The length of the CDR3 is 15 residues. CDR3 coding DNA: TGTGCCAGCAGTTACTCCGGACAGGGGGACTACGAGCAGTACTTC. Amino acids: CASSYSGQGDYEQYF.

The V gene is TRBV5-4, the J gene TRBJ2-3, with D tentatively TRBD2 (7 bases). The germline CDR1 and CDR2 sequences are SGHNT and YYREEE (reference sequence). V dropped 0 bases and J dropped 6 bases, with 14 bases sitting between them. The CDR3 loop spans 15 amino acids. The CDR3 spells CASSLGGGAFDTQYF. The DNA for the CDR3 is TGTGCCAGCAGCTTGGGGGGGGGCGCATTTGATACGCAGTATTTT.

The V call is TRBV7-9, the J call TRBJ2-2; D may be TRBD2 (6 bases). The V end was cut by 1 base, the J end by 3 bases, with 15 bases between. CDR3 length equals 17 residues. Germline CDR1 SEHNR, CDR2 FQNEAQ (reference sequence). CDR3: CASSLGVGGSDTGELFF. In DNA, the CDR3 is TGTGCCAGCAGCTTAGGCGTCGGGGGATCGGACACCGGGGAGCTGTTTTTT.

This clone was picked up one time. The chain has TRBV9 and TRBJ2-2; 9 nucleotides agree with TRBD2. Germline V gene lookup returns CDR1 SGDLS and CDR2 YYNGEE. The CDR3 loop spans 17 amino acids. The J segment lost 3 bases and the V segment lost 1 base, leaving 7 bases of the junction unmatched. The CDR3 loop is CASSVLAGGPHTGELFF. CDR3 sequence (DNA): TGTGCCAGCAGCGTACTGGCGGGAGGGCCGCACACCGGGGAGCTGTTTTTT. Drawing the rest from reference TRBV9 and TRBJ2-2, the complete variable domain is DSGVTQTPKHLITATGQRVTLRCSPRSGDLSVYWYQQSLDQGLQFLIQYYNGEERAKGNILERFSAQQFPDLHSELNLSSLELGDSALYFCASSVLAGGPHTGELFFGEGSRLTVL.